This entry features one T cell receptor (beta chain) sequence. The V end lost 3 bases, the J end lost 5 bases, and 10 bases lay between the germline ends. The CDR3 has 13 residues. This entry belongs to a study of T-cell memory formation after mild COVID-19. Each CDR3 protein is one row after TCRdb ran MiXCR on the 5' RACE reads. The sample includes about 150,000 distinct CDR3 sequences, roughly 14% of them seen just once. This clonotype was sampled from an adult woman who had mild COVID-19 (a few samples of this study predate the infection). Cell type and time point are not known. Sample: PBMCs or a T cell subset sorted from them (not recorded which). The chain recombines TRBV12-3 or TRBV12-4 with TRBJ2-5; no reliable D call. The CDR3 DNA reads TGTGCCAGCAGTTTCCATAGTTCTGAGACCCAGTACTTC. Its protein is CASSFHSSETQYF.